This TCR beta chain was obtained from a study of shared clonotypes between healthy human individuals. Study results and caveats: It was observed that about 5% of naive CD4 clonotypes were shared across several donors.

Those who donated were healthy HIV-negative adults, with no recent acute infections or vaccinations reported. CDR3 size: 15 residues. The junction had 4 bases not matched to a gene; V was cut back by 8 bases and J by 2 bases. Germline V lookup: CDR1 MNHNS, CDR2 SASEGT. This clone occurred once. Its cognate antigen is unknown. A 200 ng quantity of DNA, roughly 30,000 T cell genomes, went into the sorted-subset replicate PCRs. This table comes from immunoSEQ multiplex PCR, and its TCRdb copy is limited to in-frame clones, with some not included. The repertoire has about 1.1 million clones, approximately 80% of them found once; the top ten carry about 0.52%.

This receptor was identified in a man between 18 and 35 years old in good health. Some clones in this sample may be carry-over from other donors' samples. Material for sequencing was memory CD4+ T cells from PBMCs. Documented subset: CD45RA-negative fraction. The chain joins TRBV6-1 to TRBJ2-1, with TRBD2 matching over 12 bases. The CDR3 DNA reads TGTGCCAGCGGTCGGACTAGCGGGACCTACAATGAGCAGTTCTTC. Encoded protein: CASGRTSGTYNEQFF.